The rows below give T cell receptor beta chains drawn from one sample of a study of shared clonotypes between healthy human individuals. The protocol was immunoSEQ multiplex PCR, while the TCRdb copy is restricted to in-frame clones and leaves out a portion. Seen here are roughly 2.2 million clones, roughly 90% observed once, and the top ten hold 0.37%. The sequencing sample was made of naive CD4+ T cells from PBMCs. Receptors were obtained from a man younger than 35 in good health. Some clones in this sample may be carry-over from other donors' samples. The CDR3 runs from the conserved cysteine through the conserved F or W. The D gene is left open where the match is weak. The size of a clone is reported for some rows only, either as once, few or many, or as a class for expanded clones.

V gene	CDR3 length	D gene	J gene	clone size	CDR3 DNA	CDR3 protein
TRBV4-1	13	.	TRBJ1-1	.	TGCGCCAGCAGCCAAGATGGGGAAAATGAAGCTTTCTTT	CASSQDGENEAFF
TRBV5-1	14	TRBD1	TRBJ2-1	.	TGCGCCAGCAGCTTGGGACAGGGTCCCGAGGAGCAGTTCTTC	CASSLGQGPEEQFF
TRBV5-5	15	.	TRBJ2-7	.	TGTGCCAGCAGCTTGGCTCGGGGGAGCTCCTACGAGCAGTACTTC	CASSLARGSSYEQYF
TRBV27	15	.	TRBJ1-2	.	TGTGCCAGCAAAACACAGGGCTTGGGGAACTATGGCTACACCTTC	CASKTQGLGNYGYTF
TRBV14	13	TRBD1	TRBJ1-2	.	TGTGCCAGCAGCCTCGCAGGCAGGGGGGGCTACACCTTC	CASSLAGRGGYTF
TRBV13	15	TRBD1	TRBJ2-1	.	TGTGCCAGCAGCTTACAATCACAGGGGGCGCGGGAGCAGTTCTTC	CASSLQSQGAREQFF
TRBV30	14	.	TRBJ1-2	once	TGTGCCTGGAGACCTCAGAGAAGGGTCGATGGCTACACCTTC	CAWRPQRRVDGYTF
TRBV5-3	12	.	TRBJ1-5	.	TGTGCCAGAAGCTACCAGAATCAGCCCCAGCATTTT	CARSYQNQPQHF
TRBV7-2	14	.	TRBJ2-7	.	TGTGCCAGCAGCCCACATCCACAGGGCTACGAGCAGTACTTC	CASSPHPQGYEQYF
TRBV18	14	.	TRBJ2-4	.	TGTGCCAGCCGCCCCGCGGTAGGGGGAAACATTCAGTACTTC	CASRPAVGGNIQYF
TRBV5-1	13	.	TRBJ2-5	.	TGCGCCAGCAGCCCCGTCCTACTAGAGACCCAGTACTTC	CASSPVLLETQYF
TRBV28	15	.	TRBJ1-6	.	TGTGCCAGCAGTTTATCTGGGCAGGGGTATTCACCCCTCCACTTT	CASSLSGQGYSPLHF
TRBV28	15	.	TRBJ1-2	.	TGTGCCAGCAGTTTATCTGGGATGGGGGACTATGGCTACACCTTC	CASSLSGMGDYGYTF
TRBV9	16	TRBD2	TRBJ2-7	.	TGTGCCAGCAGCGTAGGGGTAGCGGGAGAATCCTACGAGCAGTACTTC	CASSVGVAGESYEQYF
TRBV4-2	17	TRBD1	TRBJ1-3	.	TGTGCCAGCAGCCATAAAGGACAGGCCGTCTCTGGAAACACCATATATTTT	CASSHKGQAVSGNTIYF
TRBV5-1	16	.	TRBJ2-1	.	TGCGCCAGCAGCTTGGCCCCCCGGCGCCAATACAATGAGCAGTTCTTC	CASSLAPRRQYNEQFF
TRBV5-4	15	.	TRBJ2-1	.	TGTGCCAGCAGAACCGGGGCCACGGGCTACAATGAGCAGTTCTTC	CASRTGATGYNEQFF
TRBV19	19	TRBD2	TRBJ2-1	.	TGTGCCAGTACCGCTCCACCGGGACTAGCGGGAGCCAGTTACAATGAGCAGTTCTTC	CASTAPPGLAGASYNEQFF
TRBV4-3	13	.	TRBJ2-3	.	TGCGCCAGCAGCCTATACAGGGCAGATACGCAGTATTTT	CASSLYRADTQYF
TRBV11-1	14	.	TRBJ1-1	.	TGTGCCAGCGGGCCCGGGACGATGGGCACTGAAGCTTTCTTT	CASGPGTMGTEAFF
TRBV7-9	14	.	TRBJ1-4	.	TGTGCCAGCAGCTTAGGGGGGTCGCGTGAAAAACTGTTTTTT	CASSLGGSREKLFF
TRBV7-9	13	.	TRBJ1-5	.	TGTGCCAGCAATAGGGATGGCAATCAGCCCCAGCATTTT	CASNRDGNQPQHF
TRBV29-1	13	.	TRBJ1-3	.	TGCAGCGTCGGATCGAGCTCTGGAAACACCATATATTTT	CSVGSSSGNTIYF